The source of this T cell receptor beta chain is a study of cytomegalovirus exposure and HLA in healthy donors. The CDR3 length is 13 residues. Germline lookup yields CDR1 SGHRS and CDR2 YFSETQ. Between the trimmed V and J ends, which lost 4 bases and 5 bases, there was a span of 12 bases. PCR was performed using 60 Vbeta and 13 Jbeta primers. The assay was immunoSEQ multiplex PCR, and TCRdb's table has in-frame clones only and misses some. This table holds approximately 85,000 clones, approximately 65% found once. The sequence was obtained from a woman in her 30s in good health and CMV-seropositive. This chain links TRBV5-1 with TRBJ1-1; D remains ambiguous. Sequenced: PBMCs. The CDR3: CASSPMPGTEAFF. The CDR3 nucleotides are TGCGCCAGCAGCCCCATGCCGGGTACTGAAGCTTTCTTT.